The clone carrying this T cell receptor (beta chain) was seen at least ten times. What it binds is not known. The sample is drawn from a study of regulatory T cells in long-lasting Graves disease. Germline assignment: CDR1 WSHSY and CDR2 SAAADI. The CDR3 has 15 residues. The V end was cut by 3 bases, the J end by 8 bases, with 16 bases between. Findings and limits, study-wide: Persistent disease was associated with favored TRBV28 usage and with favored use of TRBJ1-2 and TRBJ2-5.

Stated time point: newly diagnosed GD, antithyroid drugs for less than 3 months. After RNA was extracted from PBMCs, the TCR library was made from it. It was an endocrinology department in Xi'an, China, that provided the patients. Building the TCR beta libraries relied on iRepertoire HTBI primers, and CDR3 regions underwent Arm-PCR. A single record per CDR3 protein comes from TCRdb applying MiXCR to the multiplex PCR reads. The table includes 520,000 or so distinct CDR3 sequences, around 12% detected once. The same specimen was also included in a second study, on T cells in Graves' hyperthyroidism and ophthalmopathy. That work adds: The model anticipated ophthalmopathy a median about six months pre-onset.

This clonotype was sampled from a woman in her 30s with Graves disease. The sequencing here drew on peripheral blood mononuclear cells (PBMCs), taken at new diagnosis, from a patient treated with antithyroid drugs. The V gene is TRBV10-2, the J gene TRBJ2-2; D not resolved. The CDR3 sequence is CASSDYTANRGELFF. CDR3 nucleotides: TGCGCCAGCAGTGATTATACAGCGAATAGGGGGGAGCTGTTTTTT.